These 17 T cell receptor beta chains originate from one sample sequenced in a study of blood T cell repertoires in COVID-19. The table came from immunoSEQ multiplex PCR; TCRdb's copy has only in-frame clones and leaves some out. The sample has some 100,000 clones, about nine tenths seen once. The material sequenced was peripheral blood. These receptors all come from a man in his 70s with acute or convalescent COVID-19.

This chain links TRBV5-1 with TRBJ1-2; TRBD1 matches 10 bases. V trimming: 3 bases; J trimming: 5 bases; junction bases outside the gene matches: 7. Looked up from germline, CDR1 is SGHRS and CDR2 is YFSETQ. The CDR3 totals 15 residues. CDR3 sequence: CASSSSDRGLYGYTF. CDR3 coding DNA: TGCGCCAGCAGCTCGTCTGACAGGGGGCTGTATGGCTACACCTTC.

The chain uses TRBV30 and TRBJ2-2; D might be TRBD1 (7 bases). CDR1 and CDR2 from the germline V gene are GTSNPN and SVGIG (reference sequence). Trimming left V 4 bases short and J 7 bases short, with 13 bases between. The length of the CDR3 is 13 residues. The CDR3: CAWNRGGFGELFF. CDR3 nucleotides: TGTGCCTGGAACAGGGGAGGTTTCGGGGAGCTGTTTTTT. Variable domain in full (rest from reference TRBV30 and TRBJ2-2): SQTIHQWPATLVQPVGSPLSLECTVEGTSNPNLYWYRQAAGRGLQLLFYSVGIGQISSEVPQNLSASRPQDRQFILSSKKLLLSDSGFYLCAWNRGGFGELFFGEGSRLTVL.

The sample holds a few counts of this clone. The gene calls are TRBV7-9 and TRBJ2-1; D is possibly TRBD1 (6 bases). Germline V gene data show CDR1 as SEHNR and CDR2 as FQNEAQ (reference sequence). This CDR3 has 11 amino acids. V was pared by 5 bases and J by 10 bases, with 9 bases between. The CDR3 loop reads CASSLTGEQFF. The CDR3 region has the DNA TGTGCCAGCAGCCTGACAGGCGAGCAGTTCTTC.

The chain links TRBV4-1 to TRBJ1-5; 8 bases match TRBD1. V lost 2 bases, J lost 3 bases, and 3 bases stayed unmatched. This CDR3 region has 15 residues. Germline V lookup: CDR1 MGHRA, CDR2 YSYEKL. The CDR3 sequence: CASSQRQGINQPQHF. The CDR3 DNA reads TGCGCCAGCAGCCAACGACAGGGGATCAATCAGCCCCAGCATTTT.

The chain joins TRBV5-6 to TRBJ1-2; TRBD1 might be the D (5 bases). The CDR3 length is 15 residues. Trimming took off 0 bases at V and 4 bases at J, with 13 bases between the two ends. CDR1 and CDR2 from the germline V gene are SGHDT and YYEEEE. The CDR3 coding sequence is TGTGCCAGCAGCTTGGGGCAGGGTAGGTCCTATGGCTACACCTTC. This encodes CASSLGQGRSYGYTF.

The chain has TRBV11-3 and TRBJ2-7; TRBD2 matches 8 bases. The CDR3 has 16 residues. V was clipped by 1 base and J by 4 bases; unmatched bases: 9. Germline values: CDR1 SGHNT, CDR2 YENEEA. The CDR3 is CASSLASAGAFYEQYF. Written as DNA, the CDR3 is TGTGCCAGCAGCTTAGCATCAGCGGGAGCTTTTTACGAGCAGTACTTC. The full variable domain, with the rest looked up from reference TRBV11-3 and TRBJ2-7, is EAGVVQSPRYKIIEKKQPVAFWCNPISGHNTLYWYLQNLGQGPELLIRYENEEAVDDSQLPKDRFSAERLKGVDSTLKIQPAELGDSAVYLCASSLASAGAFYEQYFGPGTRLTVT.

This chain connects TRBV28 to TRBJ1-2; D gene uncertain. Germline values: CDR1 MDHEN, CDR2 SYDVKM. The CDR3 is 11 residues long. With 7 bases removed from V and 7 bases from J, the gap between germline ends came to 10 bases. The DNA of the CDR3 is TGTGCCAGCACAGCGGGGTTTGGCTACACCTTC. Translation gives CASTAGFGYTF.

V usage is TRBV5-4 and J usage is TRBJ2-1; 9 nucleotides match TRBD1. After removal of 6 bases from V and 9 bases from J, the junction contained 13 bases not matched to a gene. Germline V CDR1 and CDR2: SGHNT, YYREEE (reference sequence). CDR3 length: 15 amino acids. The CDR3 region is CASKTQGASSSEQFF. Here the CDR3 DNA reads TGTGCCAGCAAAACACAGGGGGCCTCTAGCAGTGAGCAGTTCTTC.

The CDR3 is CASSQMIRTGGFDEQFF. For the CDR3, the DNA is TGTGCCAGCAGCCAAATGATCCGGACAGGGGGATTCGATGAGCAGTTCTTC. The rearrangement joins TRBV14 to TRBJ2-1; 10 nucleotides agree with TRBD1. CDR3 length: 17 amino acids. Trimming removed 2 bases from V and 8 bases from J; junction bases left unmatched: 12. Germline V gives CDR1 SGHDN, CDR2 FVKESK.

The rearrangement joins TRBV4-2 to TRBJ1-6; a possible D gene is TRBD1 (6 bases). V lost 4 bases, J lost 5 bases, and 15 bases lay in between. The CDR3 loop spans 16 amino acids. Germline loops: CDR1 LGHNA, CDR2 YNFKEQ. CDR3 in DNA: TGTGCCAGCAGCCCGACAGGAGTCGTGAATAATTCACCCCTCCACTTT. Encoded protein: CASSPTGVVNNSPLHF.

The rearrangement links TRBV5-4 to TRBJ1-2; 7 positions agree with TRBD1. The V segment lost 4 bases and the J segment 6 bases; nucleotides outside the gene matches: 12. Germline V CDR1 and CDR2: SGHNT, YYREEE (reference sequence). The CDR3 sequence is 15 residues long. The CDR3 region is CASSHIDRVLDGYTF. As DNA, the CDR3 is TGTGCCAGCAGCCATATCGACAGGGTGTTGGATGGCTACACCTTC.

As concerns this clone: One end of the junction is discordant with germline, which a read error may explain. This chain connects TRBV7-7 to TRBJ2-1; 8 nucleotides align to TRBD2. Germline CDR1 is SSHAT and CDR2 is FNYEAQ (reference sequence). CDR3 length: 15 amino acids. The CDR3 DNA reads TGTGCTAGCAGCTTAATGCTAGCGGGCATTGATGAGCAGTTCTTC. Translating it yields CASSLMLAGIDEQFF.

The genes are TRBV3-1 (or the pseudogene TRBV3-2) and TRBJ2-2, with TRBD2 identical over 9 bases. The V segment lost 0 bases and the J segment 8 bases; nucleotides outside the gene matches: 16. The CDR3 totals 19 residues. Germline values: CDR1 LGHDT, CDR2 YNNKEL (reference sequence). In nucleotides, the CDR3 is TGTGCCAGCAGCCAAGATTGGTCGGCGGGAGGGCCGATTGGTGGGGAGCTGTTTTTT. Its protein product is CASSQDWSAGGPIGGELFF.

The chain is built from TRBV18 and TRBJ2-7; TRBD1 matches at 7 bases. The CDR3 contains 14 residues. The V gene end was trimmed by 4 bases and the J gene end by 4 bases; junction bases not matched to a gene: 7. Germline CDR1 is KGHSH and CDR2 is LQKENI. The CDR3 DNA reads as TGTGCCAGCTCACACAGGGGAAAGGTGTACGAGCAGTACTTC. Translating gives CASSHRGKVYEQYF.

The genes are TRBV6-2 or TRBV6-3 and TRBJ2-7; 12 bases map to TRBD2. J was trimmed by 2 bases and V by 0 bases; bases with no gene match: 5. Per the germline V gene, CDR1 is MNHEY and CDR2 is SVGEGT. The length of the CDR3 is 17 residues. CDR3 residues: CASSYSTSGSGAYEQYF. The DNA of the CDR3 is TGTGCCAGCAGTTACTCGACTAGCGGGAGTGGTGCCTACGAGCAGTACTTC.

The V and J genes are TRBV6-6 and TRBJ2-1; maybe TRBD1 (6 bases). This CDR3 contains 15 residues. Per the germline V gene, CDR1 is MNHNY and CDR2 is SVGAGI (reference sequence). V lost 5 bases and J lost 0, with 11 bases in between. This CDR3 reads CASSLRGSSYNEQFF. The CDR3 DNA sequence: TGTGCCAGCAGTCTCAGGGGAAGCTCCTACAATGAGCAGTTCTTC.

The chain couples TRBV7-8 to TRBJ2-5; D is possibly TRBD1 (6 bases). This CDR3 has 16 residues. The germline gives CDR1 SGHVS, CDR2 FQNEAQ. The V end was cut by 3 bases, the J end by 2 bases, with 16 bases between. The CDR3 protein is CASSFRTADNQETQYF. The CDR3 DNA is TGTGCCAGCAGCTTTAGGACAGCCGACAATCAAGAGACCCAGTACTTC.